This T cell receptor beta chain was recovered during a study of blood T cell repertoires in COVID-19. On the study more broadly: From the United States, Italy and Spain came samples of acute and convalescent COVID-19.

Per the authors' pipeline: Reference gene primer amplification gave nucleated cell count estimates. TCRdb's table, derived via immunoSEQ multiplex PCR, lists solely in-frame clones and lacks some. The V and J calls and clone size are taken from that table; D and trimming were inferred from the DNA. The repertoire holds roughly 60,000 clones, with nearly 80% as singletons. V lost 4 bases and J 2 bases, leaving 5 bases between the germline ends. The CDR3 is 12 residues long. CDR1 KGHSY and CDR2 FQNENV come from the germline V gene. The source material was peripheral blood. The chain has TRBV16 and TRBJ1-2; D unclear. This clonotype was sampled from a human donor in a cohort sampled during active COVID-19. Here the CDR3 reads CASSPGNYGYTF. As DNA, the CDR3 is TGTGCCAGCAGCCCGGGGAACTATGGCTACACCTTC.